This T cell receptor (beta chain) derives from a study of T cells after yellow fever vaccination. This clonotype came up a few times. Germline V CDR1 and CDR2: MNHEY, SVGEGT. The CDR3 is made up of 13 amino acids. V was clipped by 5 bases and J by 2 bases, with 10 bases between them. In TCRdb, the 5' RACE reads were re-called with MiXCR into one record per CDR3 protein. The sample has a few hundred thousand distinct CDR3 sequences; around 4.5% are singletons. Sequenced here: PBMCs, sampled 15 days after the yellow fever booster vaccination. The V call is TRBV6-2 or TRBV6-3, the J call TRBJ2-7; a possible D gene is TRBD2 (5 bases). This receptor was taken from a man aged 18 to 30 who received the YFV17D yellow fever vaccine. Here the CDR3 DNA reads TGTGCCAGCAGTACCCTCGGGGCCTACGAGCAGTACGTC. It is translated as CASSTLGAYEQYV.